The rows below give T cell receptor beta chains drawn from one sample of a study of blood T cell repertoires in COVID-19. Sequenced by immunoSEQ multiplex PCR; TCRdb stores in-frame clones only, minus some. The sample shows about 140,000 clones, about 83% of them seen only once. Sample: peripheral blood. These TCRs come from a man aged 45-60 years with acute or convalescent COVID-19. The CDR3 runs from the conserved cysteine through the conserved F or W. D genes are given only for firm matches. The size of a clone is reported for some rows only, either as once, few or many, or as a class for expanded clones.

>TRBJ2-7|TRBV5-5|TRBD1|NA
CASSTRDRGPSESYEQYF
TGTGCCAGCAGTACCCGGGACAGGGGGCCTTCTGAGTCCTACGAGCAGTACTTC
>TRBJ2-4|TRBV27|NA|NA
CASARLTGIIAKNIQYF
TGTGCCAGCGCACGTCTTACAGGGATAATAGCCAAAAACATTCAGTACTTC
>TRBJ1-5|TRBV2|TRBD1|NA
CASSESSQGGNQPQHF
TGTGCCAGCAGTGAGAGCTCCCAGGGGGGCAATCAGCCCCAGCATTTT
>TRBJ2-7|TRBV7-9|NA|NA
CASSLGGGQGEQYF
TGTGCCAGCAGCCTTGGGGGGGGACAAGGCGAGCAGTACTTC
>TRBJ2-7|TRBV9|NA|NA
CASSSPQSYEQYF
TGTGCCAGCAGCTCCCCCCAATCCTACGAGCAGTACTTC
>TRBJ2-5|TRBV3-1/TRBV3-2|TRBD2|NA
CASSQDWHPGGYETQYF
TGTGCCAGCAGCCAAGATTGGCACCCGGGAGGGTACGAGACCCAGTACTTC
>TRBJ1-2|TRBV29-1|NA|few
CSVVWGGSGGYTF
TGCAGCGTTGTTTGGGGGGGGTCTGGTGGCTACACCTTC
>TRBJ1-2|TRBV7-2|NA|NA
CASSPQGLLYGYTF
TGTGCCAGCAGCCCCCAGGGACTCCTCTATGGCTACACCTTC
>TRBJ2-3|TRBV7-3|TRBD1|NA
CASSSDRGDTQYF
TGTGCCAGCAGCTCCGACAGGGGTGATACGCAGTATTTT
>TRBJ1-2|TRBV7-9|NA|NA
CASSLAEGNYGYTF
TGTGCCAGCAGCTTAGCGGAGGGGAACTATGGCTACACCTTC
>TRBJ2-3|TRBV7-9|NA|NA
CASSPITVGADTQYF
TGTGCCAGCAGCCCCATTACGGTGGGCGCAGATACGCAGTATTTT
>TRBJ1-1|TRBV12-3/TRBV12-4|NA|NA
CASSFVGRPEAFF
TGTGCCAGCAGTTTCGTTGGGCGCCCTGAAGCTTTCTTT
>TRBJ1-3|TRBV6-5|NA|NA
CASNPVTGNTIYF
TGTGCCAGCAACCCGGTTACTGGAAACACCATATATTTT
>TRBJ2-5|TRBV29-1|TRBD2|NA
CSAQAGFQETQYF
TGCAGCGCTCAAGCGGGGTTTCAAGAGACCCAGTACTTC
>TRBJ2-1|TRBV18|NA|NA
CASSSGTENEQFF
TGTGCCAGCTCATCCGGGACTGAGAATGAGCAGTTCTTC
>TRBJ2-5|TRBV9|TRBD2|NA
CASSRSGGTFQETQYF
TGTGCCAGCAGCCGCAGCGGGGGGACTTTTCAAGAGACCCAGTACTTC
>TRBJ2-3|TRBV7-9|NA|NA
CASSLGPVGTDTQYF
TGTGCCAGCAGCTTAGGGCCAGTGGGCACAGATACGCAGTATTTT
>TRBJ2-3|TRBV5-1|NA|NA
CASSSPGTDTQYF
TGCGCCAGCAGCTCGCCAGGCACAGATACGCAGTATTTT
>TRBJ2-4|TRBV2|NA|NA
CASSEPTRRGAKNIQYF
TGTGCCAGCAGTGAGCCGACACGCCGTGGGGCCAAAAACATTCAGTACTTC
>TRBJ1-3|TRBV7-9|NA|NA
CASKGSGNTIYF
TGTGCCAGCAAGGGGTCGGGAAACACCATATATTTT
>TRBJ1-1|TRBV7-9|NA|NA
CASSPNAGTEAFF
TGTGCCAGCAGCCCAAACGCGGGCACTGAAGCTTTCTTT
>TRBJ1-2|TRBV30|NA|NA
CAWSPDGGGYGYTF
TGTGCCTGGAGTCCGGACGGGGGAGGCTATGGCTACACCTTC
>TRBJ2-2|TRBV6-5|TRBD2|NA
CASSPRAGGTGELFF
TGTGCCAGCAGCCCCCGGGCGGGGGGGACCGGGGAGCTGTTTTTT
>TRBJ1-2|TRBV5-4|NA|NA
CASSSPGGGLDGYTF
TGTGCCAGCAGCTCCCCTGGGGGCGGGTTGGATGGCTACACCTTC
>TRBJ1-6|TRBV28|NA|NA
CASSSRQIGGSPLHF
TGTGCCAGCAGTTCGCGACAGATTGGCGGTTCACCCCTCCACTTT
>TRBJ1-1|TRBV24-1|NA|medium-sized
CATSDSNTEAFF
TGTGCCACCAGTGATTCTAACACTGAAGCTTTCTTT
>TRBJ1-4|TRBV2|TRBD1|NA
CASSAGQATNEKLFF
TGTGCCAGCAGTGCGGGACAGGCAACTAATGAAAAACTGTTTTTT
>TRBJ2-1|TRBV21-1|NA|NA
CASSLQTSQGEQFF
TGTGCCAGCAGCCTTCAGACTAGCCAAGGTGAGCAGTTCTTC
>TRBJ2-1|TRBV11-3|NA|NA
CASSFGGSSYNEQFF
TGTGCCAGCAGCTTTGGCGGTTCCTCCTACAATGAGCAGTTCTTC
>TRBJ2-1|TRBV12-3/TRBV12-4|NA|once
CASRTEDNEQFF
TGTGCCAGCAGGACAGAAGACAATGAGCAGTTCTTC
>TRBJ2-2|TRBV5-1|NA|once
CASSLALANTGELFF
TGCGCCAGCAGCTTGGCTTTAGCAAACACCGGGGAGCTGTTTTTT
>TRBJ1-6|TRBV11-2|NA|NA
CATAPNYNSPLHF
TGTGCCACTGCGCCGAACTATAATTCACCCCTCCACTTT
>TRBJ1-1|TRBV27|NA|NA
CASSWGGGTEAFF
TGTGCCAGCAGTTGGGGGGGTGGGACTGAAGCTTTCTTT
>TRBJ2-3|TRBV19|TRBD2|few
CASSLGTSRDTQYF
TGTGCCAGTAGTCTCGGGACTAGCAGGGATACGCAGTATTTT
>TRBJ2-1|TRBV29-1|TRBD1|NA
CSAPIGQGVYNEQFF
TGCAGCGCCCCAATAGGACAGGGGGTCTACAATGAGCAGTTCTTC
>TRBJ2-2|TRBV6-2/TRBV6-3|TRBD1|once
CASSYRQGSTGELFF
TGTGCCAGCAGTTACAGACAGGGGTCCACCGGGGAGCTGTTTTTT
>TRBJ2-2|TRBV24-1|NA|NA
CATSDLARDTGELFF
TGTGCCACCAGTGATTTGGCCAGGGATACCGGGGAGCTGTTTTTT
>TRBJ1-2|TRBV3-1/TRBV3-2|NA|NA
CASSQESGIGGYTF
TGTGCCAGCAGCCAAGAATCGGGGATCGGTGGCTACACCTTC
>TRBJ2-1|TRBV5-1|NA|NA
CASSLGLVSSYNEQFF
TGCGCCAGCAGCTTGGGACTCGTAAGCTCCTACAATGAGCAGTTCTTC
>TRBJ2-5|TRBV5-1|NA|NA
CASSLRGFQETQYF
TGCGCCAGCAGCTTGCGGGGTTTCCAAGAGACCCAGTACTTC
>TRBJ2-3|TRBV7-9|TRBD2|NA
CASSKTSGGDTQYF
TGTGCCAGCAGCAAGACTAGCGGGGGGGATACGCAGTATTTT
>TRBJ1-4|TRBV10-2|TRBD1|NA
CASSDPTGGTNEKLFF
TGCGCCAGCAGTGATCCGACAGGGGGGACTAATGAAAAACTGTTTTTT
>TRBJ2-2|TRBV24-1|NA|few
CATSPLGTGELFF
TGTGCCACCAGTCCCCTCGGGACCGGGGAGCTGTTTTTT
>TRBJ2-3|TRBV9|NA|NA
CASSVAGLSDTQYF
TGTGCCAGCAGCGTAGCTGGACTGTCAGATACGCAGTATTTT
>TRBJ2-3|TRBV9|NA|NA
CASSQLEGGGTDTQYF
TGTGCCAGCAGCCAGCTTGAGGGGGGGGGCACAGATACGCAGTATTTT
>TRBJ1-4|TRBV24-1|TRBD1|once
CATSDPGQGGEKLFF
TGTGCCACCAGTGATCCAGGACAGGGTGGAGAAAAACTGTTTTTT
>TRBJ2-5|TRBV3-1/TRBV3-2|NA|few
CASSQDLGHQQETQYF
TGTGCCAGCAGCCAAGATCTAGGACACCAACAAGAGACCCAGTACTTC
>TRBJ2-3|TRBV20-1|NA|NA
CSASGGGAGTDTQYF
TGCAGTGCTAGTGGAGGGGGCGCCGGCACAGATACGCAGTATTTT
>TRBJ1-6|TRBV19|TRBD1|NA
CASSLTPGQGSYWGSYNSPLHF
TGTGCCAGTAGTCTCACCCCGGGACAGGGTTCTTACTGGGGCTCCTATAATTCACCCCTCCACTTT
>TRBJ1-2|TRBV11-2|TRBD1|NA
CASGRQGANYGYTF
TGTGCCAGCGGGAGACAGGGGGCGAACTATGGCTACACCTTC
>TRBJ2-2|TRBV20-1|NA|NA
CSASHDSPGTGELFF
TGCAGTGCTAGTCATGACTCCCCGGGCACCGGGGAGCTGTTTTTT
>TRBJ1-6|TRBV7-2|NA|NA
CASSLRGNSPLHF
TGTGCCAGCTCGCTCCGGGGGAATTCACCCCTCCACTTT
>TRBJ1-1|TRBV12-3/TRBV12-4|TRBD1|NA
CASSNGQGKTFF
TGTGCCAGCAGCAATGGACAGGGAAAAACTTTCTTT
>TRBJ1-5|TRBV30|NA|once
CAWSAGGGNQPQHF
TGTGCCTGGAGTGCGGGGGGAGGAAATCAGCCCCAGCATTTT